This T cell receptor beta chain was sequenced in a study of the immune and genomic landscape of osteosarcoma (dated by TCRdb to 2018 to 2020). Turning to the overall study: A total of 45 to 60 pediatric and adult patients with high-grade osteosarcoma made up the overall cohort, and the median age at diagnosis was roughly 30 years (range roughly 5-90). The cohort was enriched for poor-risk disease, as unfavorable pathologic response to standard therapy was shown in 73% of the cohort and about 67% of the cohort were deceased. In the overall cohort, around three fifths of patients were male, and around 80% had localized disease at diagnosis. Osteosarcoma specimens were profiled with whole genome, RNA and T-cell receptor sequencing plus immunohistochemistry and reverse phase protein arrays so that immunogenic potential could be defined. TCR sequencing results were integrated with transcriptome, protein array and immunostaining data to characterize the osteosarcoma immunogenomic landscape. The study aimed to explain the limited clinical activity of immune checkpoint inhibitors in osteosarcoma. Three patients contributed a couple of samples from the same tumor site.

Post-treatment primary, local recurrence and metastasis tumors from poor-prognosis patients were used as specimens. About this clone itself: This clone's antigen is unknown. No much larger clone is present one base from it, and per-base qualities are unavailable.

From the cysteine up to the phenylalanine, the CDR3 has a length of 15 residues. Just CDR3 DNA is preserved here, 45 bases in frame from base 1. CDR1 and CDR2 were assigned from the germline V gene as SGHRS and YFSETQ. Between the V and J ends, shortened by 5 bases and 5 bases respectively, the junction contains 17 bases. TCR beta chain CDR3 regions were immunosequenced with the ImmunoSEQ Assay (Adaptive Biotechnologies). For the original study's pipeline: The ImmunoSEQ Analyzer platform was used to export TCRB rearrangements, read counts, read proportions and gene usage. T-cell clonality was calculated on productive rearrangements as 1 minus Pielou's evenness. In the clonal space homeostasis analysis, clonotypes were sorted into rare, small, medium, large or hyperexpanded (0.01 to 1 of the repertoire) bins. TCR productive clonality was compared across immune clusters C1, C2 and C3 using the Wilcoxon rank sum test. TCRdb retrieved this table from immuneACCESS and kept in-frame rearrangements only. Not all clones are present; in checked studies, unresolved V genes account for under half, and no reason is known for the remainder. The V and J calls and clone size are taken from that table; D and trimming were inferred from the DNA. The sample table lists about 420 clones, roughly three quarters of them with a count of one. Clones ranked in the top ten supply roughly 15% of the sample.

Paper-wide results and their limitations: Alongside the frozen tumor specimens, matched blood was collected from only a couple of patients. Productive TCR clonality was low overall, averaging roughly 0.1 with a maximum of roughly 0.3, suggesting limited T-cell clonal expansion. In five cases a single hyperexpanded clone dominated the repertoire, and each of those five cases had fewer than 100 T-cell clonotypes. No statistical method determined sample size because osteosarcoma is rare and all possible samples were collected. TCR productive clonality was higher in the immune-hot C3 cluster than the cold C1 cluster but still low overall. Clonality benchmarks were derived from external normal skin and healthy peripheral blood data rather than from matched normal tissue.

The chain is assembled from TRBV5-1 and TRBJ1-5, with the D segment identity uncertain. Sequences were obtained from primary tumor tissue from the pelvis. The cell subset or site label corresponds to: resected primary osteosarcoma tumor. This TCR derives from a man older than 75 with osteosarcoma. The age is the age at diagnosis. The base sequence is TGCGCCAGCAGGGAGGATCCCAACTTCGATCAGCCCCAGCATTTT. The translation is CASREDPNFDQPQHF.